This is a list of T cell receptor beta chains from one sample in a study of blood T cells in healthy people across ages. Each CDR3 protein gets one entry after TCRdb re-called the 5' RACE reads with MiXCR. The table records under 1,000,000 distinct CDR3 sequences, roughly 40% of them present only once. Sequenced sample: blood. These receptors came from a man aged 18-30 years in good health. Both conserved end residues are part of each CDR3. The D gene is left open where the match is weak. The listing skips clone size in some rows; elsewhere it reads once, few, many or a size class.

J gene | CDR3 length | V gene | D gene | clone size | CDR3 protein | CDR3 DNA
TRBJ2-7 | 17 | TRBV12-3/TRBV12-4 | TRBD1 | few | CASSSRATGVNTYEQYF | TGTGCCAGCAGTTCTAGGGCCACAGGGGTCAACACATACGAGCAGTACTTC
TRBJ1-5 | 14 | TRBV20-1 | - | few | CSARDAAGNQPQHF | TGCAGTGCTAGAGATGCGGCGGGGAATCAGCCCCAGCATTTT
TRBJ2-7 | 16 | TRBV20-1 | TRBD1 | - | CSAESLLKTGTYEQYF | TGCAGTGCTGAGAGTCTCTTAAAGACAGGGACCTACGAGCAGTACTTC
TRBJ2-7 | 13 | TRBV5-4 | TRBD2 | few | CASSNRDYNEQYF | TGTGCCAGCAGCAACCGGGACTACAATGAGCAGTACTTC
TRBJ1-4 | 16 | TRBV5-1 | - | few | CASSQDLGVDGEKLFF | TGCGCCAGCAGCCAAGACCTAGGGGTGGACGGTGAAAAACTGTTTTTT
TRBJ2-1 | 15 | TRBV28 | - | - | CASSHRGSFQETQFF | TGTGCCAGCAGCCATAGGGGGTCCTTCCAAGAGACCCAGTTCTTC
TRBJ2-1 | 15 | TRBV2 | TRBD1 | - | CASSEAGTGLQEQLF | TGTGCCAGCAGTGAAGCGGGGACAGGGTTGCAGGAGCAGTTATTC
TRBJ2-7 | 12 | TRBV29-1 | - | - | CSVEGDTYEQYF | TGCAGCGTTGAAGGGGACACCTACGAGCAGTACTTC
TRBJ2-2 | 14 | TRBV29-1 | TRBD2 | - | CSVGRKGGTGELFF | TGCAGCGTTGGACGTAAGGGAGGGACCGGGGAGCTGTTTTTT
TRBJ2-1 | 15 | TRBV4-3 | TRBD2 | few | CASSQEASGGLEQFF | TGCGCCAGCAGCCAAGAGGCTAGCGGGGGCCTTGAGCAGTTCTTC
TRBJ2-2 | 12 | TRBV7-9 | - | - | CASSKGAGELFF | TGTGCCAGCAGCAAAGGGGCCGGGGAGCTGTTTTTT
TRBJ2-3 | 15 | TRBV10-3 | TRBD1 | - | CAISNPGQGVNTQYF | TGTGCCATCAGTAACCCGGGACAGGGGGTTAATACGCAGTATTTT
TRBJ2-1 | 16 | TRBV5-6 | TRBD1 | few | CASSSIKTGTGNEQFF | TGTGCCAGCAGCTCAATAAAGACCGGGACAGGGAATGAGCAGTTCTTC
TRBJ1-5 | 15 | TRBV4-3 | - | - | CASSQDVPDGQPQHF | TGCGCCAGCAGCCAAGATGTGCCAGATGGTCAGCCCCAGCATTTT
TRBJ1-2 | 16 | TRBV12-3/TRBV12-4 | - | few | CASSLAGRRRNYGYTF | TGTGCCAGCAGTCTTGCGGGCCGTCGCCGTAACTATGGCTACACCTTC
TRBJ1-1 | 14 | TRBV20-1 | TRBD1 | - | CSAQGGRGETEAFF | TGCAGTGCTCAGGGGGGCAGGGGAGAAACTGAAGCTTTCTTT
TRBJ1-1 | 13 | TRBV20-1 | - | - | CSATGVLNTEAFF | TGCAGTGCTACAGGAGTCCTGAACACTGAAGCTTTCTTT
TRBJ1-6 | 14 | TRBV9 | TRBD1 | many | CASSLRQGESPLHF | TGTGCCAGCAGCCTAAGACAGGGCGAGTCACCCCTCCACTTT
TRBJ1-2 | 13 | TRBV20-1 | - | - | CSTTGGPGYGHTF | TGCAGTACTACCGGGGGGCCTGGCTATGGCCACACCTTC
TRBJ2-5 | 14 | TRBV20-1 | TRBD2 | - | CSAPSGLVAETQYF | TGCAGTGCCCCTTCGGGACTAGTTGCTGAGACCCAGTACTTC
TRBJ1-1 | 14 | TRBV4-2 | - | few | CASSQDDQSTEAFF | TGTGCCAGCAGCCAAGATGACCAGAGCACTGAAGCTTTCTTT
TRBJ2-7 | 13 | TRBV5-1 | - | once | CASSLEYGVEQYF | TGCGCCAGCAGCTTGGAGTACGGGGTGGAGCAGTACTTC
TRBJ2-3 | 13 | TRBV5-1 | - | many | CASSLVGADTQYF | TGCGCCAGCAGCTTGGTGGGGGCAGATACGCAGTATTTT
TRBJ2-1 | 15 | TRBV12-3/TRBV12-4 | - | - | CASSSTGTENNEQFF | TGTGCCAGCAGTAGCACCGGGACGGAAAACAATGAGCAGTTCTTC
TRBJ2-5 | 15 | TRBV7-3 | TRBD2 | - | CASSLLRGGLNEQYF | TGTGCCAGCAGCTTACTGCGGGGGGGCCTCAATGAGCAGTACTTC
TRBJ1-6 | 14 | TRBV7-3 | - | few | CASSFGQINSPLHF | TGTGCCAGCAGCTTTGGGCAGATTAATTCACCCCTCCACTTT
TRBJ2-7 | 12 | TRBV30 | TRBD1 | - | CAWRTGGYEQYF | TGTGCCTGGAGGACAGGGGGCTACGAGCAGTACTTC
TRBJ2-6 | 17 | TRBV6-1 | TRBD2 | - | CASKLAGIKSGANVLTF | TGTGCCAGCAAACTAGCGGGGATAAAATCTGGGGCCAACGTCCTGACTTTC
TRBJ1-1 | 15 | TRBV5-1 | - | - | CASSSSPTPNTEAFF | TGCGCCAGCAGCTCTTCGCCGACACCGAACACTGAAGCTTTCTTT
TRBJ1-2 | 12 | TRBV20-1 | - | - | CSAERVNYGYTF | TGCAGTGCCGAAAGAGTTAACTATGGCTACACCTTC
TRBJ1-1 | 13 | TRBV6-5 | - | many | CASSYNPNTEAFF | TGTGCCAGCAGTTATAATCCGAACACTGAAGCTTTCTTT
TRBJ2-5 | 15 | TRBV12-3/TRBV12-4 | - | - | CASRSTGKSGNKQYF | TGTGCCAGCAGGTCGACAGGCAAATCGGGCAATAAGCAGTACTTC
TRBJ2-7 | 11 | TRBV5-1 | - | - | CASSLDYERYF | TGCGCCAGCAGCTTGGACTACGAGCGGTACTTC
TRBJ2-7 | 16 | TRBV20-1 | TRBD2 | few | CSATGLSGGGYNEQYF | TGCAGTGCTACTGGTCTTAGCGGGGGAGGATACAATGAGCAGTACTTC
TRBJ1-6 | 15 | TRBV7-2 | TRBD1 | few | CASSLVAGGNSPLHF | TGTGCCAGCAGCTTAGTGGCAGGGGGTAATTCACCCCTCCACTTT
TRBJ2-7 | 13 | TRBV12-3/TRBV12-4 | - | few | CASSRGRINEQYF | TGTGCCAGCTCACGCGGCCGGATCAATGAGCAGTACTTC
TRBJ2-1 | 15 | TRBV7-9 | - | - | CASSLVPGGGNEQFF | TGTGCCAGCAGCTTAGTTCCAGGTGGGGGCAATGAGCAGTTCTTC
TRBJ1-6 | 17 | TRBV5-1 | - | - | CASSLGGVTLHNSPLHF | TGCGCCAGCAGCTTGGGTGGGGTTACCCTTCATAATTCACCCCTCCACTTT
TRBJ2-7 | 17 | TRBV12-3/TRBV12-4 | TRBD2 | few | CASTILAGGPTGYEQYF | TGTGCCAGCACCATACTAGCGGGGGGGCCTACAGGCTACGAGCAGTACTTC